This TCR beta chain is drawn from a study of shared clonotypes between healthy human individuals. General study points: At large depth, rarefaction still showed sorted-subset sequencing to be incomplete. Relative to clonotypes present in all four donors, those not shared had lower generation probabilities.

Notes on this clone: Its antigen is not known.

In replicate PCRs of sorted subsets, roughly 200 ng DNA, about 30,000 T cell genomes, was used. This table comes from immunoSEQ multiplex PCR, and its TCRdb copy is limited to in-frame clones, with some not included. The sample contains around 320,000 clones, roughly 87% of which appear only once. CCR7-negative CD45RA+ TemRA cells were pooled with CD45RO+ cells for CD8 memory. The V gene's germline CDR1 is SGHNT and CDR2 YYREEE (reference sequence). The junction had 13 bases not matched to a gene; V was cut back by 4 bases and J by 2 bases. The CDR3 consists of 17 residues. The chain combines TRBV5-4 with TRBJ2-3; 7 positions match TRBD2. Sample: memory CD8+ T cells sorted from blood. Documented subset: CD45RO+ cells pooled with CCR7-negative TemRA cells. This clonotype was obtained from a man aged 18 to 35 in good health. The CDR3 DNA sequence: TGTGCCAGCAGCCCGGATCCCGGACTAGGAGCCACAGATACGCAGTATTTT. The encoded protein is CASSPDPGLGATDTQYF.